This TCR beta chain was profiled in a study of blood T cell repertoires in COVID-19 (dated by TCRdb to about 2020). About the investigation overall: Samples covering the acute and convalescent phases of COVID-19 were provided by collaborators in the United States, Italy and Spain. The prospective study material was composed of cDNA or gDNA derived from T cells, B-cell-depleted T cells, or PBMCs. The sample metadata nearly always contained a de-identified subject ID, COVID-19 status, age in years and sex. Samples were obtained from the ongoing ImmuneRACE study (first 160 participants) and from 1,254 subjects provided by 6 global collaborators. The dataset comprised deeply sampled blood TCRbeta repertoires from subjects exposed to, actively infected with, or recovered from COVID-19. Where available, HLA class I and class II types were obtained from metadata supplied by the sample provider rather than from assay-based typing. The repertoires were released in a freely available public database meant as a resource for research on the immune response to SARS-CoV-2. The paper's findings and limits, for the study overall: How much clinical and demographic metadata was included differed by source and by participant, and the metadata was provided uncurated.

TCRbeta CDR3 regions were amplified from genomic DNA by means of the immunoSEQ Assay, a bias-controlled multiplex PCR. In the authors' own workflow: The number of nucleated cells in each sample was estimated from the amplification of reference gene primers within the assay. To quantify the absolute abundance of each unique TCRbeta CDR3 rearrangement, sequence reads were collapsed and filtered. For each sample, productive Simpson clonality was calculated by taking the square root of Simpson's diversity index across productive rearrangements. TCRdb limited this immuneACCESS table to in-frame rearrangements with V and J called. A share of clones is missing; checked studies link under half to unresolved V genes, and the rest is unexplained. That table supplies the V and J calls and clone size; D and trimming were determined from the DNA. This sample comprises 40,000 to 65,000 clones, around 72% of them detected only once. The top ten constitute 15% of the sample.

Spanning cysteine to phenylalanine, the CDR3 consists of 15 amino acids. The sequence is cut down to CDR3 DNA, 45 bases in frame from base 1. V was cut back by 7 bases and J by 6 bases, leaving a gap of 20 bases between them. The germline V gene supplies CDR1 SGHDT and CDR2 YYEEEE. Each collaborating institution followed its own protocols to collect whole blood in K2EDTA tubes. For TCRbeta analysis, collaborators shipped samples in one of three forms: frozen whole blood, isolated PBMCs, or DNA extracted from either of those sample types. This clone has more than one count but fewer than ten. The clone's antigen remains unknown. Base-call qualities are not available, and no considerably larger clone is one nucleotide away.

The sequence joins TRBV5-6 to TRBJ2-1, with TRBD2 as a weak D call on 6 bases. This TCR derives from a human donor with active or convalescent COVID-19. The donor label of this sample is uncertain. The sample was peripheral blood. The DNA sequence is TGTGCCAGCGCAATACCGGGCGGGAATTTCAATGAGCAGTTCTTC. It codes for CASAIPGGNFNEQFF. The full variable domain, with segments outside the CDR3 supplied by the reference TRBV5-6 and TRBJ2-1 proteins, appears as DAGVTQSPTHLIKTRGQQVTLRCSPKSGHDTVSWYQQALGQGPQFIFQYYEEEERQRGNFPDRFSGHQFPNYSSELNVNALLLGDSALYLCASAIPGGNFNEQFFGPGTRLTVL.